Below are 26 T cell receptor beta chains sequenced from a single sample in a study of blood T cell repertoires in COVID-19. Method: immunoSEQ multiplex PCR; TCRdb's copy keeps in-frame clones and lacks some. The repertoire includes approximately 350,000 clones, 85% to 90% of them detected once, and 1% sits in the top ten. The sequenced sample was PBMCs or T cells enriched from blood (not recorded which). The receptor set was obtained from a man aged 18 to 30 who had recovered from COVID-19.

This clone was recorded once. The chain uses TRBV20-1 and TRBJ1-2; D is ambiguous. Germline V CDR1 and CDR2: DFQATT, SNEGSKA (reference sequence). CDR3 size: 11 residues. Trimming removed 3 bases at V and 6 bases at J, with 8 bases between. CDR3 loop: CSASVTNGYTF. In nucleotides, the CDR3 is TGCAGTGCTAGCGTAACTAATGGCTACACCTTC.

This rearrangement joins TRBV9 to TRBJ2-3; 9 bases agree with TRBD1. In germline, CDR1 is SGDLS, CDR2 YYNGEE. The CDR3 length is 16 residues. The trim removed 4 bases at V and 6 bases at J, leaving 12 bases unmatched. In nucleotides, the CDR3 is TGTGCCAGCAGCTCCCGCCTTGGGACAGGGTGGGATACGCAGTATTTT. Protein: CASSSRLGTGWDTQYF.

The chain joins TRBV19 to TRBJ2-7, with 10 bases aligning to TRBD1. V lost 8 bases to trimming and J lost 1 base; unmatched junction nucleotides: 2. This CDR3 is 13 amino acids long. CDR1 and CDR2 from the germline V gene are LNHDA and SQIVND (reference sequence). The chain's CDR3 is CASAGQGSYEQYF. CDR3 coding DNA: TGTGCCAGTGCGGGACAGGGGTCCTACGAGCAGTACTTC.

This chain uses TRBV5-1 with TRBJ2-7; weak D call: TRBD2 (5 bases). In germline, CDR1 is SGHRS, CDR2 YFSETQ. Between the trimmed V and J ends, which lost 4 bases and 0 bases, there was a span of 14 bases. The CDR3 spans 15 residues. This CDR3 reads CASSPRTASSYEQYF. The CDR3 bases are TGCGCCAGCAGCCCGAGGACTGCCAGCTCCTACGAGCAGTACTTC.

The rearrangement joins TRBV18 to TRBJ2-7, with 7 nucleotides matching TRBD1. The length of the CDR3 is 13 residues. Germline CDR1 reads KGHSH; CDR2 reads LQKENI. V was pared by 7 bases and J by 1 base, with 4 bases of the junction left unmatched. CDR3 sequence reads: CASLDRSSYEQYF. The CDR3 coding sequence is TGTGCCAGCTTGGACAGGTCTTCCTACGAGCAGTACTTC.

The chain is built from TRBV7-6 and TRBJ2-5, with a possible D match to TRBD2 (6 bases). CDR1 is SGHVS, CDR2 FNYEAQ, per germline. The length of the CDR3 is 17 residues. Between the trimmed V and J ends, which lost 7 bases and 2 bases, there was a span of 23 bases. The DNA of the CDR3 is TGTGCCAGCATCTTTTTACCAGGTGGGACTTGGCAAGAGACCCAGTACTTC. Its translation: CASIFLPGGTWQETQYF. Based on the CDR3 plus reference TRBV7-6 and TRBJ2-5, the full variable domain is GAGVSQSPRYKVTKRGQDVALRCDPISGHVSLYWYRQALGQGPEFLTYFNYEAQQDKSGLPNDRFSAERPEGSISTLTIQRTEQRDSAMYRCASIFLPGGTWQETQYFGPGTRLLVL.

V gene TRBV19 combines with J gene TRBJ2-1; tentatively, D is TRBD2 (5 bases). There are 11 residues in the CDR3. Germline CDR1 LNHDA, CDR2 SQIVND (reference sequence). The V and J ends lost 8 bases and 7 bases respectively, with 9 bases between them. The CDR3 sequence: CASGLWNEQFF. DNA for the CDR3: TGTGCCAGTGGACTTTGGAATGAGCAGTTCTTC.

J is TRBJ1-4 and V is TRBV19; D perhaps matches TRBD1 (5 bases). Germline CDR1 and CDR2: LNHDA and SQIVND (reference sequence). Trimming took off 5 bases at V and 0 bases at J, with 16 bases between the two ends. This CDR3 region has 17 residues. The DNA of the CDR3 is TGTGCCAGTAGTCCGACTGGACCCAGGGCAACTAATGAAAAACTGTTTTTT. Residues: CASSPTGPRATNEKLFF.

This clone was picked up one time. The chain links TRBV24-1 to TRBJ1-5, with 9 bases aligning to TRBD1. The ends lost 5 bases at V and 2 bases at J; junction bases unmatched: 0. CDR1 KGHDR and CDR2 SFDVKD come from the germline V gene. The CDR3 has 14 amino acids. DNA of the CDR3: TGTGCCACCAGTGGGACAGGGGGCAATCAGCCCCAGCATTTT. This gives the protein CATSGTGGNQPQHF.

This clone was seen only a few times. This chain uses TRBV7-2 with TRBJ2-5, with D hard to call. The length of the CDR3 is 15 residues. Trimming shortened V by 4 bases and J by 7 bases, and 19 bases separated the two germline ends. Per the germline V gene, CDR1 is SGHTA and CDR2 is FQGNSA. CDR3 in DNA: TGTGCCAGCAGCTCTTCCGGTCCGGAGTACGGGACCCAGTACTTC. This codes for CASSSSGPEYGTQYF. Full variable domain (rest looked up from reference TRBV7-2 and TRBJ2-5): GAGVSQSPSNKVTEKGKDVELRCDPISGHTALYWYRQSLGQGLEFLIYFQGNSAPDKSGLPSDRFSAERTGGSVSTLTIQRTQQEDSAVYLCASSSSGPEYGTQYFGPGTRLLVL.

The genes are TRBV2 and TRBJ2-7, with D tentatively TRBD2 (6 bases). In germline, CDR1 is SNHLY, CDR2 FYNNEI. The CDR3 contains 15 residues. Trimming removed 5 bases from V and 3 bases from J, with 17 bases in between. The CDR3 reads CASSSLAGNYYEQYF. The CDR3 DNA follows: TGTGCCAGCAGTTCCCTTGCGGGGAATTACTACGAGCAGTACTTC.

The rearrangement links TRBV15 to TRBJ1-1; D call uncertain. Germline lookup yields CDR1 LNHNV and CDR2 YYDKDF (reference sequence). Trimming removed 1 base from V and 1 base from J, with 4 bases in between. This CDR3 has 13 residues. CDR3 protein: CATSRARNTEAFF. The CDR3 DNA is TGTGCCACCAGCAGAGCCAGGAACACTGAAGCTTTCTTT. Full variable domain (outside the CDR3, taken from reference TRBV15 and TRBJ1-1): DAMVIQNPRYQVTQFGKPVTLSCSQTLNHNVMYWYQQKSSQAPKLLFHYYDKDFNNEADTPDNFQSRRPNTSFCFLDIRSPGLGDTAMYLCATSRARNTEAFFGQGTRLTVV.

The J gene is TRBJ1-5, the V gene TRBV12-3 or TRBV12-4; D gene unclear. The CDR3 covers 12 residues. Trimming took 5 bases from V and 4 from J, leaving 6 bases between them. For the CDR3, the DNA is TGTGCCAGCAGTCCCCAGAATCAGCCCCAGCATTTT. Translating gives CASSPQNQPQHF.

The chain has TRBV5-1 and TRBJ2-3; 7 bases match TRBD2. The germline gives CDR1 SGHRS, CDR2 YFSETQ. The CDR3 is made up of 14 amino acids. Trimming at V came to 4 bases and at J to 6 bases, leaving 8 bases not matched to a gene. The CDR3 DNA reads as TGCGCCAGCAGCGGGCTAGCGGTCCACGATACGCAGTATTTT. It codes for CASSGLAVHDTQYF.

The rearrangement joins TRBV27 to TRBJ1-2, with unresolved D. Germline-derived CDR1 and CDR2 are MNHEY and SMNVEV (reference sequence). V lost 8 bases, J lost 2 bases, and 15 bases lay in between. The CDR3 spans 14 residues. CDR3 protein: CASWASAGNYGYTF. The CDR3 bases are TGTGCCAGCTGGGCTTCCGCGGGGAACTATGGCTACACCTTC.

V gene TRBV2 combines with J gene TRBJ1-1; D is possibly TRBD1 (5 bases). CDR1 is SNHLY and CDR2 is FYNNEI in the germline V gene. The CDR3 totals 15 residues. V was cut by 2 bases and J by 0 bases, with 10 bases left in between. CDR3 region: CASSERGGMNTEAFF. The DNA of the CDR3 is TGTGCCAGCAGTGAAAGGGGAGGAATGAACACTGAAGCTTTCTTT.

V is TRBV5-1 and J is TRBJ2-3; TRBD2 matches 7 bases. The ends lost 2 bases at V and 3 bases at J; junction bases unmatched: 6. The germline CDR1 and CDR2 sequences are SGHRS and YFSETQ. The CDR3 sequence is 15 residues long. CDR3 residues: CASSLSGDLTDTQYF. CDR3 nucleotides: TGCGCCAGCAGCTTAAGCGGGGACCTTACAGATACGCAGTATTTT. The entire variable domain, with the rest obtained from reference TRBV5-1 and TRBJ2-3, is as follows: KAGVTQTPRYLIKTRGQQVTLSCSPISGHRSVSWYQQTPGQGLQFLFEYFSETQRNKGNFPGRFSGRQFSNSRSEMNVSTLELGDSALYLCASSLSGDLTDTQYFGPGTRLTVL.

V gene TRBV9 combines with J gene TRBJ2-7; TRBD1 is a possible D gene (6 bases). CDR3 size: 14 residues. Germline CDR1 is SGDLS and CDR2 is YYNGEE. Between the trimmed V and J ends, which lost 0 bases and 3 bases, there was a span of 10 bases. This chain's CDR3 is CASSVGGQNYEQYF. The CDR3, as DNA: TGTGCCAGCAGCGTAGGTGGACAGAACTACGAGCAGTACTTC.

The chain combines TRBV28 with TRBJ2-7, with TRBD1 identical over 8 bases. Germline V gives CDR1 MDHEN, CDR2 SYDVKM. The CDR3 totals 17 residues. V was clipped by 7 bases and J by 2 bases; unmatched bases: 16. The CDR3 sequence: CASTVSGTGTGAYEQYF. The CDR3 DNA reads TGTGCCAGCACCGTTTCAGGGACCGGGACAGGCGCCTACGAGCAGTACTTC.

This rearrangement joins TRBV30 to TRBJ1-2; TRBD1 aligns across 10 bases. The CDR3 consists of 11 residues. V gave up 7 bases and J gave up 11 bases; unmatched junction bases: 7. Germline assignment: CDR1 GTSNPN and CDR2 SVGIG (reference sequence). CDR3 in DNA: TGTGCCTCACGGACAGGGGGTGGGTACACCTTC. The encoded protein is CASRTGGGYTF.

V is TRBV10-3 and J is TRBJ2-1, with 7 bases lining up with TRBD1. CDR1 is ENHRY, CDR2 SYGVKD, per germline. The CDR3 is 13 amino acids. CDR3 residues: CASQGGRQSEQFF. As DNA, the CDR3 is TGTGCTTCTCAAGGGGGCCGGCAAAGTGAGCAGTTCTTC.

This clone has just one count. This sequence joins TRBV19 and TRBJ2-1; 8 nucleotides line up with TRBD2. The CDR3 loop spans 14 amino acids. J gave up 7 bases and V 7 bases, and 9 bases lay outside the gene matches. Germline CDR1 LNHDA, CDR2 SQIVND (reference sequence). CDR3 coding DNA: TGTGCCAGTAATAGCGGGGACCGTCTGAATGAGCAGTTCTTC. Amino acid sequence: CASNSGDRLNEQFF.

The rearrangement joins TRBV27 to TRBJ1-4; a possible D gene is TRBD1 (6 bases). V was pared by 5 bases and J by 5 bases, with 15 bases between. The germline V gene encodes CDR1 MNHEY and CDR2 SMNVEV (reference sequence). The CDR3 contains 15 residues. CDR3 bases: TGTGCCAGCAGTCCCAGACAGGACCTGAATGAAAAACTGTTTTTT. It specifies CASSPRQDLNEKLFF.

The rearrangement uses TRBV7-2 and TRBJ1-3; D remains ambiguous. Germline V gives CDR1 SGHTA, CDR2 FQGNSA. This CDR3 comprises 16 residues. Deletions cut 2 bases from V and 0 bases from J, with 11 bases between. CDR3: CASSLFLRYSGNTIYF. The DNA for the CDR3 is TGTGCCAGCAGCTTATTCCTGCGCTACTCTGGAAACACCATATATTTT.

The CDR3 sequence: CASSIGGARGETQYF. The CDR3 DNA is TGTGCCAGCAGTATAGGGGGAGCCAGGGGGGAGACCCAGTACTTC. This chain connects TRBV28 to TRBJ2-5; TRBD1 agrees at 7 bases. The CDR3 is made up of 15 amino acids. Germline CDR1 MDHEN, CDR2 SYDVKM. The ends lost 5 bases at V and 5 bases at J; junction bases unmatched: 11.

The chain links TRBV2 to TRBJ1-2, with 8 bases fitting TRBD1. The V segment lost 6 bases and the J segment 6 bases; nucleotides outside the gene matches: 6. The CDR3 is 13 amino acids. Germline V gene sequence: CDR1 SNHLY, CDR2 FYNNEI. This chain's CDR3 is CASRNRGNDGYTF. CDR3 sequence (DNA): TGTGCCAGCAGGAACAGGGGGAATGATGGCTACACCTTC.